The next 26 T cell receptor beta chains were all read from a single sample in a study of blood T cell repertoires in COVID-19. The method was immunoSEQ multiplex PCR; TCRdb's version includes in-frame clones alone and lacks a portion of them. The profile shows 60,000 to 75,000 clones, 85% to 90% of them singletons. Sequences were obtained from peripheral blood. The receptor set was obtained from a human donor in a cohort sampled during active COVID-19.

The CDR3 reads CSVADYLGQGASEQYF. The CDR3 coding sequence is TGCAGCGTTGCAGATTACTTAGGACAGGGGGCGTCCGAGCAGTACTTC. The rearrangement links TRBV29-1 to TRBJ2-7, with 11 nucleotides matching TRBD1. V dropped 4 bases and J dropped 6; count of bases not matched to a gene: 14. The CDR3 totals 16 residues. The germline V gene encodes CDR1 SQVTM and CDR2 ANQGSEA.

The chain has TRBV6-5 and TRBJ1-6; 9 bases are a match to TRBD1. The CDR3 length is 15 residues. Germline loops: CDR1 MNHEY, CDR2 SVGAGI. J gave up 8 bases and V 2 bases, and 4 bases lay outside the gene matches. The CDR3 region is CASSYGDRADSPLHF. The CDR3 DNA follows: TGTGCCAGCAGTTACGGGGACAGGGCGGATTCACCCCTCCACTTT.

The rearrangement links TRBV7-8 to TRBJ2-5; 10 bases agree with TRBD1. V was pared by 5 bases and J by 5 bases, with 8 bases of the junction left unmatched. Germline V lookup: CDR1 SGHVS, CDR2 FQNEAQ. CDR3 length: 15 amino acids. CDR3 sequence: CASSQGQGMWETQYF. In nucleotides, the CDR3 is TGTGCCAGCAGCCAGGGACAGGGGATGTGGGAGACCCAGTACTTC.

The rearrangement links TRBV15 to TRBJ2-7, with D possibly matching TRBD2 (6 bases). The CDR3 length is 19 residues. Germline-derived CDR1 and CDR2 are LNHNV and YYDKDF (reference sequence). Trimming took off 1 base at V and 4 bases at J, with 26 bases between the two ends. CDR3 amino acids: CATSRVGQGEGGGDYEQYF. Here the CDR3 DNA reads TGTGCCACCAGCAGAGTTGGGCAGGGAGAGGGAGGAGGGGATTACGAGCAGTACTTC.

This clone has only a few counts. The chain couples TRBV18 to TRBJ2-7; a weak D match, TRBD2 (5 bases). In germline, CDR1 is KGHSH, CDR2 LQKENI. The CDR3 sequence is 12 residues long. V lost 8 bases, J lost 2 bases, and 10 bases lay in between. The CDR3 DNA is TGTGCCAGCCGAGGGCAGACCTACGAGCAGTACTTC. Protein product: CASRGQTYEQYF.

This sequence joins TRBV28 and TRBJ1-2; TRBD1 matches 9 bases. The germline gives CDR1 MDHEN, CDR2 SYDVKM. The V gene end was trimmed by 5 bases and the J gene end by 7 bases; junction bases not matched to a gene: 8. The CDR3 runs to 14 residues. CDR3 bases: TGTGCCAGCAGTCCGGGACAGGGATTTAGTGGCTACACCTTC. This gives the protein CASSPGQGFSGYTF.

This rearrangement joins TRBV2 to TRBJ1-4; tentative D call: TRBD1 (6 bases). The CDR3 is made up of 15 amino acids. CDR1 and CDR2 from the germline V gene are SNHLY and FYNNEI. V lost 3 bases, J lost 0 bases, and 8 bases lay in between. CDR3 sequence (DNA): TGTGCCAGCAGTGAGCACAGGGCAACTAATGAAAAACTGTTTTTT. Residues: CASSEHRATNEKLFF. Complete variable domain (other parts from reference TRBV2 and TRBJ1-4): EPEVTQTPSHQVTQMGQEVILRCVPISNHLYFYWYRQILGQKVEFLVSFYNNEISEKSEIFDDQFSVERPDGSNFTLKIRSTKLEDSAMYFCASSEHRATNEKLFFGSGTQLSVL.

V gene TRBV3-1 (or the pseudogene TRBV3-2) combines with J gene TRBJ2-7, with D possibly matching TRBD2 (6 bases). CDR1 LGHDT and CDR2 YNNKEL come from the germline V gene (reference sequence). V was trimmed by 3 bases and J by 3 bases, leaving 18 bases between them. There are 16 residues in the CDR3. The CDR3 coding sequence is TGTGCCAGCAGCCAGGGGGGTTTGGGGATCTACTACGAGCAGTACTTC. Translating gives CASSQGGLGIYYEQYF.

This chain links TRBV7-2 with TRBJ2-1; a weak D match, TRBD1 (6 bases). V gave up 5 bases and J gave up 10 bases, with 12 bases separating them. CDR1 and CDR2 (germline): SGHTA, FQGNSA. This CDR3 is 12 amino acids long. The CDR3 loop reads CASSLGGGEQFF. For the CDR3, the DNA is TGTGCCAGCAGCCTAGGTGGGGGCGAGCAGTTCTTC. Full variable domain (remainder filled in from reference TRBV7-2 and TRBJ2-1): GAGVSQSPSNKVTEKGKDVELRCDPISGHTALYWYRQSLGQGLEFLIYFQGNSAPDKSGLPSDRFSAERTGGSVSTLTIQRTQQEDSAVYLCASSLGGGEQFFGPGTRLTVL.

The gene calls are TRBV27 and TRBJ2-7; weak D call: TRBD1 (5 bases). The ends were cut back, 5 bases at V and 0 bases at J, with 11 bases in the middle. The CDR3 extends over 14 amino acids. Per germline, CDR1 MNHEY and CDR2 SMNVEV (reference sequence). In DNA form, the CDR3 reads TGTGCCAGCAGTGGCGCAGGGCCCTCCTACGAGCAGTACTTC. Protein sequence: CASSGAGPSYEQYF.

In regard to this clone: One end of the junction varies from germline; a read error may be responsible. This rearrangement joins TRBV4-3 to TRBJ1-6; D gene ambiguous. CDR3 length: 14 residues. CDR1 is LGHNA, CDR2 YSLEER, per germline. As DNA, the CDR3 is TGCGCCAGCAACCAATACGCAGGAAATTCACCCCTCCACTTT. The encoded protein is CASNQYAGNSPLHF.

This chain uses TRBV7-2 with TRBJ2-3; maybe TRBD2 (6 bases). Looked up from germline, CDR1 is SGHTA and CDR2 is FQGNSA. The CDR3 consists of 15 residues. V gave up 5 bases and J gave up 1 base, with 13 bases separating them. The chain's CDR3 is CASSQEGVGTDTQYF. CDR3 nucleotide sequence: TGTGCCAGCAGCCAGGAGGGTGTAGGCACAGATACGCAGTATTTT.

V and J are TRBV5-6 and TRBJ1-5; D possibly corresponds to TRBD1 (5 bases). V lost 0 bases and J lost 6, with 10 bases in between. From germline, CDR1 is SGHDT and CDR2 YYEEEE. The CDR3 consists of 14 residues. This chain's CDR3 is CASSLGRGGQPQHF. The CDR3 DNA follows: TGTGCCAGCAGCTTGGGTAGGGGCGGTCAGCCCCAGCATTTT.

The chain couples TRBV27 to TRBJ1-2, with TRBD1 matching 7 bases. The CDR3 consists of 16 residues. The germline V gene encodes CDR1 MNHEY and CDR2 SMNVEV (reference sequence). Trimming took 4 bases from V and 3 from J; bases not matched to a gene: 11. CDR3 amino acids: CASSYEGDSAYYGYTF. For the CDR3, the DNA is TGTGCCAGCAGTTATGAGGGGGACAGCGCTTACTATGGCTACACCTTC.

This clone came up once. The chain joins TRBV4-1 to TRBJ1-1, with 8 bases aligning to TRBD1. The V and J ends lost 0 bases and 1 base, in that order; junction bases with no gene match: 1. Germline V lookup: CDR1 MGHRA, CDR2 YSYEKL. This CDR3 is 15 amino acids long. CDR3 sequence (DNA): TGCGCCAGCAGCCAAGACCAGGGGGCGAACACTGAAGCTTTCTTT. Its protein is CASSQDQGANTEAFF.

The rearrangement links TRBV28 to TRBJ1-1; no clear D. Germline assignment: CDR1 MDHEN and CDR2 SYDVKM. The CDR3 totals 11 residues. V dropped 5 bases and J dropped 6 bases, with 7 bases sitting between them. For the CDR3, the DNA is TGTGCCAGCAGTGTAAGCGCTGAAGCTTTCTTT. Amino acids: CASSVSAEAFF.

The chain joins TRBV7-9 to TRBJ2-7; 7 bases line up with TRBD2. V lost 6 bases to trimming and J lost 4 bases; unmatched junction nucleotides: 0. This CDR3 region has 11 residues. Germline CDR1 and CDR2: SEHNR and FQNEAQ (reference sequence). This chain's CDR3 is CASRGGYEQYF. In DNA form, the CDR3 reads TGTGCCAGCAGGGGGGGGTACGAGCAGTACTTC.

V and J are TRBV9 and TRBJ2-1, with 9 bases identical to TRBD2. CDR1 SGDLS and CDR2 YYNGEE come from the germline V gene. With 4 bases clipped from V and 6 bases from J, the junction kept 14 bases outside the gene matches. There are 17 residues in the CDR3. CDR3 sequence reads: CASSTRRESGRRNEQFF. The CDR3 DNA is TGTGCCAGCAGCACCCGACGGGAAAGCGGGAGGCGCAATGAGCAGTTCTTC.

The chain carries TRBV19 and TRBJ1-1; D uncertain. The V end lost 6 bases, the J end lost 2 bases, and 10 bases lay between the germline ends. Germline values: CDR1 LNHDA, CDR2 SQIVND (reference sequence). This CDR3 has 13 amino acids. CDR3 in DNA: TGTGCCAGTAGGGCCGGGGTAAACACTGAAGCTTTCTTT. Its protein product is CASRAGVNTEAFF.

The chain couples TRBV18 to TRBJ2-7; TRBD1 matches at 8 bases. Looked up from germline, CDR1 is KGHSH and CDR2 is LQKENI. The V and J ends lost 3 bases and 3 bases, in that order; junction bases with no gene match: 13. The CDR3 length is 17 residues. CDR3 in DNA: TGTGCCAGCTCACCGATCGTAAGGACAGGGCTCAGCTACGAGCAGTACTTC. Residues: CASSPIVRTGLSYEQYF.

The chain is built from TRBV19 and TRBJ1-2; maybe TRBD1 (5 bases). CDR1 and CDR2 (germline): LNHDA, SQIVND (reference sequence). The germline V and J ends were trimmed by 5 bases and 5 bases, with 21 bases remaining between them. The CDR3 is 16 residues long. CDR3 coding DNA: TGTGCCAGTAGTGACCAAACCTGGACAATTGGATATGGCTACACCTTC. Protein sequence: CASSDQTWTIGYGYTF.

The chain is built from TRBV18 and TRBJ1-2, with D possibly matching TRBD1 (6 bases). This CDR3 contains 13 residues. Trimming took 6 bases from V and 6 from J, leaving 14 bases between them. CDR1 and CDR2 (germline): KGHSH, LQKENI. The CDR3 region is CASSPTGSDGYTF. CDR3 bases: TGTGCCAGCTCTCCAACAGGGTCTGATGGCTACACCTTC.

The chain is built from TRBV6-2 or TRBV6-3 and TRBJ1-5; D is ambiguous. V lost 2 bases and J 4 bases, leaving 3 bases between the germline ends. The CDR3 covers 12 residues. The germline V gene encodes CDR1 MNHEY and CDR2 SVGEGT. The CDR3 sequence is CASSYQNQPQHF. In DNA, the CDR3 is TGTGCCAGCAGTTACCAGAATCAGCCCCAGCATTTT.

This rearrangement joins TRBV6-2 or TRBV6-3 to TRBJ2-5; 7 positions agree with TRBD2. Germline CDR1 and CDR2: MNHEY and SVGEGT. The V and J ends lost 6 bases and 0 bases, in that order; junction bases with no gene match: 13. The CDR3 extends over 17 amino acids. CDR3 protein: CASSRTSAPIDQETQYF. Here the CDR3 DNA reads TGTGCCAGCAGCCGAACTAGCGCCCCGATCGACCAAGAGACCCAGTACTTC.

This clone is a singleton in its sample. This rearrangement joins TRBV6-5 to TRBJ2-3; D remains unclear. Germline V gene lookup returns CDR1 MNHEY and CDR2 SVGAGI. Between the trimmed V and J ends, which lost 6 bases and 4 bases, there was a span of 14 bases. This CDR3 spans 14 amino acids. The CDR3 is CASSPLSVADTQYF. CDR3 DNA: TGTGCCAGCAGCCCCTTGAGTGTCGCAGATACGCAGTATTTT.

The chain links TRBV7-9 to TRBJ1-3; D is possibly TRBD1 (6 bases). The CDR3 has 14 residues. Between the trimmed V and J ends, which lost 6 bases and 7 bases, there was a span of 16 bases. Germline V gene lookup returns CDR1 SEHNR and CDR2 FQNEAQ (reference sequence). The CDR3, as DNA: TGTGCCAGCAGGTCATCAGGGGAGTGGAACACCATATATTTT. Its translation is CASRSSGEWNTIYF.